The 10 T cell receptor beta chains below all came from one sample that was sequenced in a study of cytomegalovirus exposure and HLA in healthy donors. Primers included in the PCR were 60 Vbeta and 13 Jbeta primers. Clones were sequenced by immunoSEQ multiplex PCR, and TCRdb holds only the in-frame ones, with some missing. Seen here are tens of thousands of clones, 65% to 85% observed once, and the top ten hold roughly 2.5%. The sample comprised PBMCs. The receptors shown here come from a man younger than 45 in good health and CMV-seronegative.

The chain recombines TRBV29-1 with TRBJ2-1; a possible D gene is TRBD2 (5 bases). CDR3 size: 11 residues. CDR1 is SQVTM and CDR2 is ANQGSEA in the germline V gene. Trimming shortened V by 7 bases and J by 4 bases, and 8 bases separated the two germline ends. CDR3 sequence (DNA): TGCAGCGCCGGGAATTACAATGAGCAGTTCTTC. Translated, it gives CSAGNYNEQFF.

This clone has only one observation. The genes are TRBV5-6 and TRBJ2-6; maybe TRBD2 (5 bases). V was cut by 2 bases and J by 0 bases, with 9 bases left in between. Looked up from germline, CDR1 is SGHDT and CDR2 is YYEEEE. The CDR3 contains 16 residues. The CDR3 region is CASSFPEGSGANVLTF. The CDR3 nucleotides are TGTGCCAGCAGCTTTCCCGAGGGCTCTGGGGCCAACGTCCTGACTTTC.

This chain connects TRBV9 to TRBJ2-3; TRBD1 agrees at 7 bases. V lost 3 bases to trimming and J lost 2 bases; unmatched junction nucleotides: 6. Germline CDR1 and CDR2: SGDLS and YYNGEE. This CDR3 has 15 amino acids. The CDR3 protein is CASSDRTGVTDTQYF. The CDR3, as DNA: TGTGCCAGCAGCGACCGGACAGGAGTCACAGATACGCAGTATTTT.

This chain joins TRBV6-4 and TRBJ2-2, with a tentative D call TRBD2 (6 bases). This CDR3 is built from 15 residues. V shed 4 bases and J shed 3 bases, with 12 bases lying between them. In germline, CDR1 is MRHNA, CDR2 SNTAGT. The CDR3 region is CASSGSGEDTGELFF. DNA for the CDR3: TGTGCCAGCAGTGGCTCGGGGGAGGACACCGGGGAGCTGTTTTTT.

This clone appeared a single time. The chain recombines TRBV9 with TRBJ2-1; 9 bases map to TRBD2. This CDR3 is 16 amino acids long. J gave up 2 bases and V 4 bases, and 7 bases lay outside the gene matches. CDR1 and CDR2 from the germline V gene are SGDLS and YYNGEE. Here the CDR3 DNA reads TGTGCCAGCAGCCCACCACTAGCGGGTACCTACAATGAGCAGTTCTTC. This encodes CASSPPLAGTYNEQFF.

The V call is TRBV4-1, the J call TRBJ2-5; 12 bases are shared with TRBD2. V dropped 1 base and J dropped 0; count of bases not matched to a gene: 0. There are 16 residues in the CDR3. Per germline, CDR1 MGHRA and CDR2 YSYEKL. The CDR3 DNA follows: TGCGCCAGCAGCCAAGGGACTAGCGGGAACCAAGAGACCCAGTACTTC. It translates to CASSQGTSGNQETQYF.

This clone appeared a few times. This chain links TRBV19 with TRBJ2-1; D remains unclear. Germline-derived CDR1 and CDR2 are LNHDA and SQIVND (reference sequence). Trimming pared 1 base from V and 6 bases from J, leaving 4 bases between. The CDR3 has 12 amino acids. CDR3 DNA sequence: TGTGCCAGTAGTATAGGGAGCAATGAGCAGTTCTTC. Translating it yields CASSIGSNEQFF.

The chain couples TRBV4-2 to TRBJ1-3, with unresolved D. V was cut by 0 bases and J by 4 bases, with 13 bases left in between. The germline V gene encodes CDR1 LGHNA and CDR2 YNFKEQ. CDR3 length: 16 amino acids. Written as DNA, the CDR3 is TGTGCCAGCAGCCAAGATCCTCCGGGAGGGGGAAACACCATATATTTT. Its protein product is CASSQDPPGGGNTIYF.

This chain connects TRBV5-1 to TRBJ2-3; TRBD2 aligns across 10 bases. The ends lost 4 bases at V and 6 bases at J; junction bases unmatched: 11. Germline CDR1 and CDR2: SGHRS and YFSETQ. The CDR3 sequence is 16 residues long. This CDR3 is CASSREGTSVFDTQYF. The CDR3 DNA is TGCGCCAGCAGCCGTGAAGGGACTAGCGTTTTCGATACGCAGTATTTT.

The CDR3 nucleotides read TGTGCCAGCAGCACGATCCGGGAACAAGCCAAAAACATTCAGTACTTC. This gives the protein CASSTIREQAKNIQYF. V is TRBV7-9 and J is TRBJ2-4, with D perhaps matching TRBD2 (5 bases). This CDR3 region has 16 residues. Germline V gives CDR1 SEHNR, CDR2 FQNEAQ (reference sequence). V lost 5 bases and J lost 0, with 14 bases in between.